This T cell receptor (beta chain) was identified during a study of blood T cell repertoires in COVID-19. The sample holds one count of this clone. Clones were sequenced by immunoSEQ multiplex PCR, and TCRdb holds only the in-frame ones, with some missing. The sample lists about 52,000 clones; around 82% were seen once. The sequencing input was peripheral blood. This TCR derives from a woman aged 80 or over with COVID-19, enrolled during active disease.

CDR3 coding DNA: TGTGCCACCAGCAGAACAGCCGGTTACGAGCAGTACTTC. Translating it yields CATSRTAGYEQYF. The V gene is TRBV15, the J gene TRBJ2-7; D not certain. Germline lookup yields CDR1 LNHNV and CDR2 YYDKDF (reference sequence). V lost 2 bases, J lost 4 bases, and 9 bases lay in between. This CDR3 has 13 amino acids.